The present TCR beta chain was sequenced within a study of blood T cells in healthy people across ages. Study-wide results and caveats: Significant beta diversity loss was already apparent by age approximately 37, declining roughly linearly. From one million sequenced T cells, diversity estimates were lower bounds.

Turning to this clonotype: Its antigen is unknown. Compared with germline, one end of the junction differs, possibly owing to a read error.

A second PCR, run for about 6 to 11 cycles, used a sample-barcoded 5' primer plus a J-beta primer mix. All samples gave at least 2.5 million CDR3-containing paired-end reads. TCRdb itself ran the 5' RACE reads through MiXCR, one entry per CDR3 protein. The data show about 1,800,000 distinct CDR3 sequences, with 28% seen just once and approximately 7.7% held by the top ten. CDR1 and CDR2 (germline): GTSNPN, SVGIG (reference sequence). The CDR3 sequence is 15 residues long. The chain employs TRBV30 and TRBJ2-6; D is perhaps TRBD2 (5 bases). The specimen was blood. The clonotype was recovered from a young woman in good health. CDR3 amino acids: CAWSVRGSWANALTF. The CDR3 DNA reads TGTGCCTGGAGTGTACGAGGGAGCTGGGCCAACGCCCTGACTTTC. Combining the CDR3 with reference TRBV30 and TRBJ2-6 gives the whole variable domain SQTIHQWPATLVQPVGSPLSLECTVEGTSNPNLYWYRQAAGRGLQLLFYSVGIGQISSEVPQNLSASRPQDRQFILSSKKLLLSDSGFYLCAWSVRGSWANALTFGAGSRLTVL.